Listed here are 29 T cell receptor beta chains from one sample, sequenced in a study of blood T cell repertoires in COVID-19. Libraries were prepared by immunoSEQ multiplex PCR; TCRdb keeps only in-frame clonotypes and omits some of them. The sample holds almost 200,000 clones, around four fifths seen once. Sequences were obtained from peripheral blood. Source of these receptors: a man aged 60-69 years with COVID-19, enrolled during active disease.

This chain uses TRBV19 with TRBJ1-6; weak D call: TRBD1 (5 bases). The germline gives CDR1 LNHDA, CDR2 SQIVND (reference sequence). This CDR3 is built from 15 residues. V was shortened by 5 bases and J by 7 bases, with 15 bases between the two germline ends. CDR3 region: CASSPRGGINSPLHF. CDR3 nucleotides: TGTGCCAGTAGTCCCCGCGGGGGGATCAATTCACCCCTCCACTTT.

The V and J genes are TRBV19 and TRBJ1-1; D call uncertain. In germline, CDR1 is LNHDA, CDR2 SQIVND (reference sequence). The CDR3 covers 14 residues. V was clipped by 5 bases and J by 1 base, with 11 bases between them. In DNA, the CDR3 is TGTGCCAGTAGTTACTCGAGGCGGAACACTGAAGCTTTCTTT. Encoded protein: CASSYSRRNTEAFF.

CDR3 in amino acids: CASSLAGGRGSHSPLHF. CDR3 nucleotides: TGTGCCAGCAGCTTGGCCGGGGGGCGCGGTAGTCATTCACCCCTCCACTTT. The chain has TRBV5-4 and TRBJ1-6, with D maybe TRBD1 (6 bases). The V end was cut by 0 bases, the J end by 8 bases, with 18 bases between. The CDR3 is made up of 17 amino acids. Germline loops: CDR1 SGHNT, CDR2 YYREEE (reference sequence).

V gene TRBV11-2 combines with J gene TRBJ2-2, with a possible D match to TRBD2 (6 bases). Germline-derived CDR1 and CDR2 are SGHAT and FQNNGV. V was clipped by 3 bases and J by 1 base, with 9 bases between them. The CDR3 consists of 15 residues. This chain's CDR3 is CASSFYGGNTGELFF. The DNA of the CDR3 is TGTGCCAGCAGCTTTTACGGGGGGAACACCGGGGAGCTGTTTTTT. The full variable domain, with the rest looked up from reference TRBV11-2 and TRBJ2-2, is EAGVAQSPRYKIIEKRQSVAFWCNPISGHATLYWYQQILGQGPKLLIQFQNNGVVDDSQLPKDRFSAERLKGVDSTLKIQPAKLEDSAVYLCASSFYGGNTGELFFGEGSRLTVL.

This clone was recorded only once. The chain couples TRBV28 to TRBJ1-2; weak D call: TRBD1 (6 bases). The CDR3 runs to 12 residues. Trimming pared 5 bases from V and 5 bases from J, leaving 9 bases between. Germline V gives CDR1 MDHEN, CDR2 SYDVKM. The CDR3 here is CASSGQTYGYTF. In DNA form, the CDR3 reads TGTGCCAGCAGTGGACAGACATATGGCTACACCTTC.

The rearrangement joins TRBV12-3 or TRBV12-4 to TRBJ2-2; D possibly corresponds to TRBD1 (5 bases). The CDR3 sequence is 13 residues long. V was pared by 4 bases and J by 6 bases, with 9 bases between. Here the CDR3 DNA reads TGTGCCAGCAGTTCACAGGTAGCCGGGGAGCTGTTTTTT. Amino acid sequence: CASSSQVAGELFF.

The table lists this clone with a count of one. The chain uses TRBV6-5 and TRBJ2-7; D unclear. The CDR3 extends over 12 amino acids. With 6 bases removed from V and 9 bases from J, the gap between germline ends came to 15 bases. Germline CDR1 MNHEY, CDR2 SVGAGI. The CDR3 reads CASSSGLARQYF. CDR3 in DNA: TGTGCCAGCAGCTCCGGGTTGGCCCGGCAGTACTTC.

This chain connects TRBV9 to TRBJ2-1; D gene uncertain. Trimming shortened V by 0 bases and J by 5 bases, and 9 bases separated the two germline ends. CDR1 is SGDLS, CDR2 YYNGEE, per germline. CDR3 size: 14 residues. The CDR3 loop reads CASSVGLRNNEQFF. The CDR3 coding sequence is TGTGCCAGCAGCGTAGGACTGAGGAACAATGAGCAGTTCTTC.

This chain links TRBV9 with TRBJ2-3; tentatively, D is TRBD2 (6 bases). CDR3 length equals 12 residues. CDR1 is SGDLS, CDR2 YYNGEE, per germline. V lost 5 bases and J lost 6, with 10 bases in between. CDR3 DNA: TGTGCCAGCAGGGGACTCGAGGATACGCAGTATTTT. It codes for CASRGLEDTQYF.

This sequence joins TRBV10-2 and TRBJ1-1; D gene unclear. Germline CDR1 reads WSHSY; CDR2 reads SAAADI. V was shortened by 2 bases and J by 11 bases, with 9 bases between the two germline ends. The CDR3 runs to 11 residues. The CDR3 spells CASSEDREAFF. The CDR3, as DNA: TGCGCCAGCAGTGAGGATAGGGAGGCTTTCTTT.

The chain combines TRBV28 with TRBJ1-3; the D is unclear. This CDR3 is built from 13 residues. Trimming stripped 3 bases from V and 5 bases from J, with 8 bases between. The germline gives CDR1 MDHEN, CDR2 SYDVKM. The CDR3 loop reads CASSFVGRNTIYF. CDR3 coding DNA: TGTGCCAGCAGTTTCGTGGGCCGAAACACCATATATTTT.

V and J are TRBV27 and TRBJ2-1; perhaps TRBD2 as D (6 bases). Deletions cut 1 base from V and 8 bases from J, with 18 bases between. CDR3 length: 16 residues. CDR1 MNHEY and CDR2 SMNVEV come from the germline V gene (reference sequence). In DNA form, the CDR3 reads TGTGCCAGCAGTTTATATTACGGGAGTGGGTCCGATGAGCAGTTCTTC. This sequence encodes CASSLYYGSGSDEQFF.

This sequence joins TRBV30 and TRBJ1-2; D is ambiguous. This CDR3 is built from 11 residues. The germline V gene has CDR1 GTSNPN and CDR2 SVGIG (reference sequence). With 5 bases removed from V and 4 bases from J, the gap between germline ends came to 8 bases. The CDR3 DNA reads as TGTGCCTGGGGACTCGGCTATGGCTACACCTTC. Protein product: CAWGLGYGYTF.

V and J are TRBV27 and TRBJ1-6; tentative D call: TRBD1 (6 bases). Germline lookup yields CDR1 MNHEY and CDR2 SMNVEV (reference sequence). This CDR3 has 15 residues. V lost 5 bases and J 9 bases, leaving 17 bases between the germline ends. The CDR3 protein is CASSLSTADSSPLHF. The CDR3 DNA follows: TGTGCCAGCAGTCTCTCGACAGCGGACAGTTCACCCCTCCACTTT.

The rearrangement links TRBV28 to TRBJ2-1; 10 bases agree with TRBD2. Germline assignment: CDR1 MDHEN and CDR2 SYDVKM. J lost 7 bases, V lost 5 bases, and 8 bases had no gene match. CDR3 length: 15 residues. CDR3 DNA sequence: TGTGCCAGCAGTACAGGTAGCGGGAGGAGGAATGAGCAGTTCTTC. It yields the protein CASSTGSGRRNEQFF.

A remark on this clone: Distinct nucleotide sequences in the sample also encode this CDR3. The rearrangement links TRBV30 to TRBJ1-1, with D unclear. Trimming removed 0 bases from V and 3 bases from J, with 8 bases in between. The length of the CDR3 is 13 residues. The germline V gene encodes CDR1 GTSNPN and CDR2 SVGIG (reference sequence). CDR3 protein: CAWSVRGDTEAFF. The CDR3 nucleotides read TGTGCCTGGAGTGTACGGGGTGACACTGAAGCTTTCTTT.

The V and J genes are TRBV24-1 and TRBJ2-7; perhaps TRBD1 as D (8 bases). The CDR3 runs 16 residues. V was shortened by 4 bases and J by 0 bases, with 15 bases between the two germline ends. Germline-derived CDR1 and CDR2 are KGHDR and SFDVKD. The CDR3 DNA reads TGTGCCACCAGTGACTCAGGGGGCGGGGGCTCCTACGAGCAGTACTTC. Encoded protein: CATSDSGGGGSYEQYF.

This sequence joins TRBV27 and TRBJ2-7; D unclear. CDR3 length: 15 amino acids. The V end was cut by 0 bases, the J end by 3 bases, with 12 bases between. CDR1 and CDR2 (germline): MNHEY, SMNVEV (reference sequence). Written as DNA, the CDR3 is TGTGCCAGCAGTTTATCAAGCGAAATCCTCTACGAGCAGTACTTC. Protein sequence: CASSLSSEILYEQYF.

V gene TRBV18 combines with J gene TRBJ1-2, with TRBD1 matching over 8 bases. Germline V gene lookup returns CDR1 KGHSH and CDR2 LQKENI. The CDR3 runs 13 residues. J lost 6 bases, V lost 3 bases, and 3 bases had no gene match. The CDR3 region has the DNA TGTGCCAGCTCACCCACAGGGGGGAATGGCTACACCTTC. This encodes CASSPTGGNGYTF.

In this sample, this clone turned up once. The chain joins TRBV7-6 to TRBJ2-7; 9 positions agree with TRBD1. CDR1 and CDR2 (germline): SGHVS, FNYEAQ. The CDR3 covers 15 residues. The V gene end was trimmed by 4 bases and the J gene end by 3 bases; junction bases not matched to a gene: 7. CDR3 nucleotides: TGTGCCAGCAGCTCCGGGACAGGGTGGTACTACGAGCAGTACTTC. Its translation is CASSSGTGWYYEQYF.

The chain carries TRBV10-3 and TRBJ1-2, with 7 bases matching TRBD1. Germline V gene sequence: CDR1 ENHRY, CDR2 SYGVKD. Trimming cost V 3 bases and J 4 bases; bases outside gene matches: 5. The CDR3 covers 14 residues. CDR3 sequence: CAISDPGTAYGYTF. CDR3 DNA sequence: TGTGCCATCAGTGACCCCGGGACAGCCTATGGCTACACCTTC.

The chain recombines TRBV6-1 with TRBJ2-1; D gene ambiguous. Trimming took off 5 bases at V and 4 bases at J, with 3 bases between the two ends. CDR1 and CDR2 from the germline V gene are MNHNS and SASEGT. The CDR3 spans 11 residues. The CDR3: CASSLYNEQFF. CDR3 sequence (DNA): TGTGCCAGCAGTCTTTACAATGAGCAGTTCTTC.

The rearrangement links TRBV2 to TRBJ2-7; D perhaps matches TRBD2 (6 bases). Germline V gene data show CDR1 as SNHLY and CDR2 as FYNNEI. V lost 6 bases and J lost 4, with 10 bases in between. The CDR3 runs to 12 residues. The CDR3 DNA reads TGTGCCAGCAGCGGGACTGGGTACGAGCAGTACTTC. Protein sequence: CASSGTGYEQYF.

In DNA, the CDR3 is TGTGCCACCAGTGATTCGGGACTAGAACACAATGAGCAGTTCTTC. It encodes CATSDSGLEHNEQFF. This chain joins TRBV24-1 and TRBJ2-1; 8 bases line up with TRBD2. The CDR3 sequence is 15 residues long. The germline gives CDR1 KGHDR, CDR2 SFDVKD. Losses at the gene ends were 2 bases for V and 5 bases for J; bases not matched to a gene: 4.

The genes are TRBV5-1 and TRBJ1-6, with 8 nucleotides matching TRBD1. CDR3 length: 15 residues. Unmatched junction bases numbered 7, after V lost 3 bases and J lost 8 bases. CDR1 and CDR2 (germline): SGHRS, YFSETQ. CDR3 nucleotide sequence: TGCGCCAGCAGCTCAGGTTCCAGGGGGCATTCACCCCTCCACTTT. Translating it yields CASSSGSRGHSPLHF.

The V call is TRBV18, the J call TRBJ1-1; D not certain. The CDR3 has 14 residues. Germline CDR1 and CDR2: KGHSH and LQKENI. Between the trimmed V and J ends, which lost 3 bases and 4 bases, there was a span of 12 bases. CDR3 residues: CASSPTEVGTEAFF. CDR3 bases: TGTGCCAGCTCACCTACCGAGGTGGGCACTGAAGCTTTCTTT.

The chain recombines TRBV29-1 with TRBJ1-2; 10 bases are shared with TRBD1. In germline, CDR1 is SQVTM, CDR2 ANQGSEA. V was clipped by 4 bases and J by 7 bases; unmatched bases: 3. The CDR3 is made up of 12 amino acids. DNA for the CDR3: TGCAGCGTTGTCGACAGGGGGCTTGGCTACACCTTC. It yields the protein CSVVDRGLGYTF.

V usage is TRBV2 and J usage is TRBJ1-1; possibly TRBD1 for D (5 bases). Germline V CDR1 and CDR2: SNHLY, FYNNEI. The CDR3 loop spans 15 amino acids. Trimming pared 5 bases from V and 1 base from J, leaving 14 bases between. In DNA form, the CDR3 reads TGTGCCAGCAGTCAGGGAAGGCAGTCGAACACTGAAGCTTTCTTT. Its translation is CASSQGRQSNTEAFF.

This clone was counted a single time. The rearrangement links TRBV9 to TRBJ2-1; D unresolved. With 0 bases removed from V and 5 bases from J, the gap between germline ends came to 9 bases. CDR1 is SGDLS, CDR2 YYNGEE, per germline. The CDR3 sequence is 14 residues long. This chain's CDR3 is CASSVVATNNEQFF. For the CDR3, the DNA is TGTGCCAGCAGCGTAGTAGCCACTAACAATGAGCAGTTCTTC. Looking up the rest from reference TRBV9 and TRBJ2-1 gives the full variable domain: DSGVTQTPKHLITATGQRVTLRCSPRSGDLSVYWYQQSLDQGLQFLIQYYNGEERAKGNILERFSAQQFPDLHSELNLSSLELGDSALYFCASSVVATNNEQFFGPGTRLTVL.